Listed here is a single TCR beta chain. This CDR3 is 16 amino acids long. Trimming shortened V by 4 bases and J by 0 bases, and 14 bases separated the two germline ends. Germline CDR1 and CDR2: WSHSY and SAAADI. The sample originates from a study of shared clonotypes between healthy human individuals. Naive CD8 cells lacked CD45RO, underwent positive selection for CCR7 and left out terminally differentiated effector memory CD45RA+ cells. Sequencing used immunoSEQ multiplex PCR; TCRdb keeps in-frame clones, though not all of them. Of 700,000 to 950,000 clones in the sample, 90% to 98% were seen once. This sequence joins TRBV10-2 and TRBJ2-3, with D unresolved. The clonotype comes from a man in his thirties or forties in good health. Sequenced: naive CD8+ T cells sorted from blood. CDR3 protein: CASSAQDITSTDTQYF. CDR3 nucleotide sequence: TGCGCCAGCAGTGCTCAAGACATCACTAGCACAGATACGCAGTATTTT.